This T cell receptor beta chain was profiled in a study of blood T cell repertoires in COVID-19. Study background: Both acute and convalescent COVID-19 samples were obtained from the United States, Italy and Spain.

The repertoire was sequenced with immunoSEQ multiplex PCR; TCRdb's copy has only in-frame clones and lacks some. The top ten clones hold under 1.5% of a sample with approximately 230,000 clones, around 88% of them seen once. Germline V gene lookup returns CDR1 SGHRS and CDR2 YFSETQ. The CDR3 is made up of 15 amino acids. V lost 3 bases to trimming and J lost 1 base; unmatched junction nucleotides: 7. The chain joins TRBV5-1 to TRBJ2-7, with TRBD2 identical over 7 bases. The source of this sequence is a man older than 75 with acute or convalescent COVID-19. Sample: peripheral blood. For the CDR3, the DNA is TGCGCCAGCAGCTACGGACCACTAGCGTCCTACGAGCAGTACTTC. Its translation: CASSYGPLASYEQYF.